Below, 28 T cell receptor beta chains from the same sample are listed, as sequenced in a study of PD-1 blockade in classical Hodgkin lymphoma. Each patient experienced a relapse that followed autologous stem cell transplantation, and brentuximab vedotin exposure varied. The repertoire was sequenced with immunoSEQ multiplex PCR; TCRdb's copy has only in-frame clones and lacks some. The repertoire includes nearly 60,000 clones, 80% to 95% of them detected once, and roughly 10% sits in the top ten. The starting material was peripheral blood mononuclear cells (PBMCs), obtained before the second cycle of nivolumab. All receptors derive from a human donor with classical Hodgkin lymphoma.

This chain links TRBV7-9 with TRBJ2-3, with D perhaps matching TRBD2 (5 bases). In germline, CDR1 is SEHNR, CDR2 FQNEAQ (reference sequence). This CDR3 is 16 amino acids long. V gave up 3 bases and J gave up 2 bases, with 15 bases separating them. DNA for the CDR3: TGTGCCAGCAGCTTGTTTGGCGGCGGGTCCACAGATACGCAGTATTTT. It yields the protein CASSLFGGGSTDTQYF.

The CDR3 DNA follows: TGTGCCAGCTGGGACAGAAACATTCAGTACTTC. Residues: CASWDRNIQYF. The rearrangement joins TRBV6-1 to TRBJ2-4, with 7 bases fitting TRBD1. This CDR3 contains 11 residues. Looked up from germline, CDR1 is MNHNS and CDR2 is SASEGT. With 8 bases clipped from V and 6 bases from J, the junction kept 1 base outside the gene matches.

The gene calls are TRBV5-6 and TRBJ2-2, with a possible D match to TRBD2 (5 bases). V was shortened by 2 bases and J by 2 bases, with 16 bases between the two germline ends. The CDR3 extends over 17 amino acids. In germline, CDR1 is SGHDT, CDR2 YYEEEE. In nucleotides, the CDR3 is TGTGCCAGCAGCTTCGGGATCGGGAAAACCAACACCGGGGAGCTGTTTTTT. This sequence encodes CASSFGIGKTNTGELFF.

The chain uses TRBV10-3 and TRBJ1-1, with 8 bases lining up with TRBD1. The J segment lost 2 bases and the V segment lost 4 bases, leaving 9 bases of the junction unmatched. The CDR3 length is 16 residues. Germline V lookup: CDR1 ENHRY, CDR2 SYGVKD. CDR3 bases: TGTGCCATCAGTGGCCCCCGACAGGGGTCTAACACTGAAGCTTTCTTT. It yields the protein CAISGPRQGSNTEAFF.

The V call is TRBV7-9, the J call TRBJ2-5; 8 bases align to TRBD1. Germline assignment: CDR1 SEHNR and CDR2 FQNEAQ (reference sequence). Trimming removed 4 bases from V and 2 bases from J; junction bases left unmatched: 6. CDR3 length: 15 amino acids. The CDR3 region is CASSSNRDRQETQYF. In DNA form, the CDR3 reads TGTGCCAGCAGCTCCAATCGGGACAGGCAAGAGACCCAGTACTTC.

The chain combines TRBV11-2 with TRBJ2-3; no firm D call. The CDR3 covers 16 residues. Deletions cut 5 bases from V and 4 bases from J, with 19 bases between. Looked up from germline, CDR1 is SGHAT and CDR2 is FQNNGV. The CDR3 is CASSPLVATKADTQYF. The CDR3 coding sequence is TGTGCCAGCAGCCCCCTAGTGGCTACAAAAGCAGATACGCAGTATTTT.

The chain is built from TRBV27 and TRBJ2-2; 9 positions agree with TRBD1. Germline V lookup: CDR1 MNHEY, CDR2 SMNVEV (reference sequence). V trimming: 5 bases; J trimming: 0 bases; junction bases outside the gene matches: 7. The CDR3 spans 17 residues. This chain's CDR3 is CASSLRTGGANTGELFF. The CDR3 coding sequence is TGTGCCAGCAGTCTAAGAACAGGGGGCGCGAACACCGGGGAGCTGTTTTTT.

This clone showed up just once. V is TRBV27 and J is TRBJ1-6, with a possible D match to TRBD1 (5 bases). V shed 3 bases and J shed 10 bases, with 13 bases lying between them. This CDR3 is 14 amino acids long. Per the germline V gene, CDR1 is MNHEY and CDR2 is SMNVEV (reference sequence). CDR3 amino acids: CASSFGGEVSPLHF. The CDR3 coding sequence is TGTGCCAGCAGTTTCGGAGGGGAGGTCTCACCCCTCCACTTT.

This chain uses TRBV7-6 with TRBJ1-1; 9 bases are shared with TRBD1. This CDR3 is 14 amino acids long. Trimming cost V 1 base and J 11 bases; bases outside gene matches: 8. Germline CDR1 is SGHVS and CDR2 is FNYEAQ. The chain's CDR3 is CASSLVTGGGAAFF. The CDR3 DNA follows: TGTGCCAGCAGCTTAGTGACAGGGGGTGGAGCCGCTTTCTTT.

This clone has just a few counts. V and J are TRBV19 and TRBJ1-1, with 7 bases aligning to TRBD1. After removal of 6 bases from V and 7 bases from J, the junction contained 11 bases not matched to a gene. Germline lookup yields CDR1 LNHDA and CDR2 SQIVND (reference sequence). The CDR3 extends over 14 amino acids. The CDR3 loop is CASRRTGMGLEAFF. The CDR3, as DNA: TGTGCCAGTAGGCGGACAGGTATGGGTCTTGAAGCTTTCTTT.

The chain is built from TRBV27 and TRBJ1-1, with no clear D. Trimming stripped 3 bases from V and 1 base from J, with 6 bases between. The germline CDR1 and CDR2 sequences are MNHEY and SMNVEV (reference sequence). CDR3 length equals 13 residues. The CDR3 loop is CASSFSGNTEAFF. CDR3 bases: TGTGCCAGCAGTTTTTCAGGGAACACTGAAGCTTTCTTT.

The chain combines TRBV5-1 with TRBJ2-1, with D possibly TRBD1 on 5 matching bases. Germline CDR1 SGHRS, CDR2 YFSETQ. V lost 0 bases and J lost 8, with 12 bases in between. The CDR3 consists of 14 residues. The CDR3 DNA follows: TGCGCCAGCAGCTTGGGCAGGGTAGGGCATGAGCAGTTCTTC. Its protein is CASSLGRVGHEQFF.

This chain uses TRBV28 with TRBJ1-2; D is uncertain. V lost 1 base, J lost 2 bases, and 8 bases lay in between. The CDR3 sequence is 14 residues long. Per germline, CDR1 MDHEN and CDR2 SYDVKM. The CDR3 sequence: CASSLLGQNYGYTF. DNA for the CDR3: TGTGCCAGCAGTTTATTAGGGCAGAACTATGGCTACACCTTC.

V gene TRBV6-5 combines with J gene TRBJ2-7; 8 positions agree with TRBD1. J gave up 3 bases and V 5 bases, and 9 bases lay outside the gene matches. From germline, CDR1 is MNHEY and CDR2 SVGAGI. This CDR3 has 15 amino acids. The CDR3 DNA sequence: TGTGCCAGCAGTACCAGACCTACAGGGGGCTACGAGCAGTACTTC. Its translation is CASSTRPTGGYEQYF.

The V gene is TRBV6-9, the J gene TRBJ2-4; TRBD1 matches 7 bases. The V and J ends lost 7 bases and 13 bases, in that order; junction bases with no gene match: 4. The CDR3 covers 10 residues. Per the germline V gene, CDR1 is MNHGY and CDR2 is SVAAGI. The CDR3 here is CASTPGQQYF. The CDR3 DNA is TGTGCCAGCACTCCGGGACAGCAGTACTTC.

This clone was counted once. The DNA of the CDR3 is TGCGCCAGCAGCGGGGAGGGTGGAGCTTTCTTT. The encoded protein is CASSGEGGAFF. The chain combines TRBV5-1 with TRBJ1-1; D ambiguous. The V end lost 4 bases, the J end lost 10 bases, and 11 bases lay between the germline ends. The germline V gene encodes CDR1 SGHRS and CDR2 YFSETQ. CDR3 length: 11 residues. Full variable domain (remainder filled in from reference TRBV5-1 and TRBJ1-1): KAGVTQTPRYLIKTRGQQVTLSCSPISGHRSVSWYQQTPGQGLQFLFEYFSETQRNKGNFPGRFSGRQFSNSRSEMNVSTLELGDSALYLCASSGEGGAFFGQGTRLTVV.

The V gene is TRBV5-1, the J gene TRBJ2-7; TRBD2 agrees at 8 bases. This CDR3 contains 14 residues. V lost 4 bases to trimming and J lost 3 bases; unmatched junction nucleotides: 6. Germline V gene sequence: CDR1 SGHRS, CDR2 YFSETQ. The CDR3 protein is CASSPAGGFYEQYF. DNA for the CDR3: TGCGCCAGCAGCCCGGCGGGGGGCTTCTACGAGCAGTACTTC.

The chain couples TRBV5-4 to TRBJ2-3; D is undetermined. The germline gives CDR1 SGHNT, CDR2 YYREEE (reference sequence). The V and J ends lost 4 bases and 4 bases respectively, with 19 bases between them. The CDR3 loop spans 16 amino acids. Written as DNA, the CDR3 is TGTGCCAGCAGCCGAGAACTAACTCAGGTGTCAGATACGCAGTATTTT. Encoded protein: CASSRELTQVSDTQYF.

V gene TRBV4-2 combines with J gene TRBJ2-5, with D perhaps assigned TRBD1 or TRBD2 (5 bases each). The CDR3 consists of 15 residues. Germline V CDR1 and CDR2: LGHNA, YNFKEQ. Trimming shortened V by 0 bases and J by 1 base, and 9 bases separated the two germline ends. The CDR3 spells CASSQDRGGQETQYF. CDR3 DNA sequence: TGTGCCAGCAGCCAAGATCGGGGCGGCCAAGAGACCCAGTACTTC.

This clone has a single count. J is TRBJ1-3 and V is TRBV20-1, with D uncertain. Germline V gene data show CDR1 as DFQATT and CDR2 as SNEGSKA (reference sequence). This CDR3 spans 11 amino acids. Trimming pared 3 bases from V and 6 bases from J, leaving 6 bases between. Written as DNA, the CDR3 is TGCAGTGCTAGTTGGAAAAACACCATATATTTT. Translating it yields CSASWKNTIYF.

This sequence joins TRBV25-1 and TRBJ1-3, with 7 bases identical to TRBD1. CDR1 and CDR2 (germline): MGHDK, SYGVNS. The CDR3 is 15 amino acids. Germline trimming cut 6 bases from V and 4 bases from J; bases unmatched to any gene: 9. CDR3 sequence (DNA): TGTGCCAGCAGGAACACCGGGACAGACGGAAACACCATATATTTT. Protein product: CASRNTGTDGNTIYF. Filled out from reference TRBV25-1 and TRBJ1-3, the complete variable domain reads EADIYQTPRYLVIGTGKKITLECSQTMGHDKMYWYQQDPGMELHLIHYSYGVNSTEKGDLSSESTVSRIRTEHFPLTLESARPSHTSQYLCASRNTGTDGNTIYFGEGSWLTVV.

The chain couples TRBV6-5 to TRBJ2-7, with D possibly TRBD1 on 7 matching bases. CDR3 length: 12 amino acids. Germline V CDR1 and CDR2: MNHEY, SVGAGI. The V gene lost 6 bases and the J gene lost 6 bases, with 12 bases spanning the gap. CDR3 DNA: TGTGCCAGCAGGCCCCAGGGGGGCGAGCAGTACTTC. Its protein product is CASRPQGGEQYF.

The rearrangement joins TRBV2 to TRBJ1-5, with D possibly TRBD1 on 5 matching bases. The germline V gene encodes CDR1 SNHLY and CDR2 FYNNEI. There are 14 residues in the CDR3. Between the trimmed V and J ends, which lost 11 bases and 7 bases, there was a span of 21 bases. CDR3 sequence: CAGAVGGREQPQHF. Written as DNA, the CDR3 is TGTGCCGGGGCGGTCGGGGGACGAGAACAGCCCCAGCATTTT.

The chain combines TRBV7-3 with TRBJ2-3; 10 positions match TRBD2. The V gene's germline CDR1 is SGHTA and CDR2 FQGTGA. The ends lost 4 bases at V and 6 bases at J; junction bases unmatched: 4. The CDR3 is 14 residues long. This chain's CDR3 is CASSSEREGDTQYF. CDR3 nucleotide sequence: TGTGCCAGCAGCTCCGAGCGGGAGGGGGATACGCAGTATTTT.

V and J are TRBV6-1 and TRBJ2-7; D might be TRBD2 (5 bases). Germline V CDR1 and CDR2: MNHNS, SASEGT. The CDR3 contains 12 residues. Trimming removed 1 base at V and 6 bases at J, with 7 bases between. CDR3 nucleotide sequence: TGTGCCAGCAGTGAAGGAGGAGGCGAGCAGTACTTC. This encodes CASSEGGGEQYF.

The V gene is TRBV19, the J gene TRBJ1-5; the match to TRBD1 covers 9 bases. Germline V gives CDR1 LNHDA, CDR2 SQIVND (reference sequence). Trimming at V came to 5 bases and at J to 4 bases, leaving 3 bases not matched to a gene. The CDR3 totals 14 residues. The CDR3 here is CASSGTGRNQPQHF. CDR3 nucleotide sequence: TGTGCCAGTAGTGGGACAGGGAGGAATCAGCCCCAGCATTTT.

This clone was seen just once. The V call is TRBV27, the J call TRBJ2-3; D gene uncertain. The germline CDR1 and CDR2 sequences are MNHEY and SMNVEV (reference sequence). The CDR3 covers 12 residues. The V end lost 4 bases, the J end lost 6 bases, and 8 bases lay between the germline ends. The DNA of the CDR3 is TGTGCCAGCAGTTCCCTCGGTGATACGCAGTATTTT. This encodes CASSSLGDTQYF.

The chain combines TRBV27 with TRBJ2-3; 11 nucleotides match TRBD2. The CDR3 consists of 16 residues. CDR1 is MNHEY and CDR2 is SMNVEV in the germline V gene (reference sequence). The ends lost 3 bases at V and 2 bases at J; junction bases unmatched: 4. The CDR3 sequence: CASSFTSGGHTDTQYF. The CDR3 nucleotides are TGTGCCAGCAGTTTTACTAGCGGGGGCCACACAGATACGCAGTATTTT.